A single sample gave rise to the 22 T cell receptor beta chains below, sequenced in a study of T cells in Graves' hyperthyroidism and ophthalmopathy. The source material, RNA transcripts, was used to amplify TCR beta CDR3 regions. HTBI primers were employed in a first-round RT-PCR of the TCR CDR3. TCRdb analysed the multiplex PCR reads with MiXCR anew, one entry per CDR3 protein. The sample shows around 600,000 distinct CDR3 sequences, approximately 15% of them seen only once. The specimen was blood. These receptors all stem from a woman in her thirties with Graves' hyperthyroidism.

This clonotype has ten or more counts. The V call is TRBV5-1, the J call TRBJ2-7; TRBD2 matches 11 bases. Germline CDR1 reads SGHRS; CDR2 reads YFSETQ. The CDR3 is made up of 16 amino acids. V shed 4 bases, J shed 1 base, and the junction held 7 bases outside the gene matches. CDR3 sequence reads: CASSPDTSGRSYEQYF. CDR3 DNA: TGCGCCAGCAGCCCCGATACTAGCGGGAGATCCTACGAGCAGTACTTC.

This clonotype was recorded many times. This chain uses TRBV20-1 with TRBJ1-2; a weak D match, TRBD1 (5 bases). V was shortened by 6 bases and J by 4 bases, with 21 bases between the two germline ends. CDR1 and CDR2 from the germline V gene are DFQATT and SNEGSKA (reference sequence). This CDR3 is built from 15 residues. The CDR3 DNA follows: TGCAGTGCCTATTGGGACGGAAAGACCTTCTATGGCTACACCTTC. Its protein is CSAYWDGKTFYGYTF.

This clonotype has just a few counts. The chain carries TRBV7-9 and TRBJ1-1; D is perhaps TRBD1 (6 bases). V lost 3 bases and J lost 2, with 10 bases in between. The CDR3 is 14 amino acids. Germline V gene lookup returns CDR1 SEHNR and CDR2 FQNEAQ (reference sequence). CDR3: CASSFFGGNTEAFF. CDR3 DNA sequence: TGTGCCAGCAGCTTTTTTGGGGGCAACACTGAAGCTTTCTTT.

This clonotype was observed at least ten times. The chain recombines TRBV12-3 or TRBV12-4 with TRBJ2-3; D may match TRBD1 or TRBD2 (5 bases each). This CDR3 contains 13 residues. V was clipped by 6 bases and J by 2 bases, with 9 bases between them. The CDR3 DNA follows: TGTGCCAGCAGCAGGGAGTACACAGATACGCAGTATTTT. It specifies CASSREYTDTQYF.

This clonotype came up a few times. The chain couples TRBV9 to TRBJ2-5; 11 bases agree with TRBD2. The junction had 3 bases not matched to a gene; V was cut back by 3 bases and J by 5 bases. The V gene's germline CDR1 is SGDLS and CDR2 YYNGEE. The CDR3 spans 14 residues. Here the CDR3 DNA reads TGTGCCAGCAGCGCACTAGCGGGAGCCGAGACCCAGTACTTC. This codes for CASSALAGAETQYF.

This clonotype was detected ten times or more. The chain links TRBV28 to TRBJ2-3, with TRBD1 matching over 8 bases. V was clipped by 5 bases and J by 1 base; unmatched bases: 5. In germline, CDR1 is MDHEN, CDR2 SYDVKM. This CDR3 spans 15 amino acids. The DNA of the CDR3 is TGTGCCAGCAGTCCCCCGGGACAGGGCACAGATACGCAGTATTTT. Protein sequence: CASSPPGQGTDTQYF.

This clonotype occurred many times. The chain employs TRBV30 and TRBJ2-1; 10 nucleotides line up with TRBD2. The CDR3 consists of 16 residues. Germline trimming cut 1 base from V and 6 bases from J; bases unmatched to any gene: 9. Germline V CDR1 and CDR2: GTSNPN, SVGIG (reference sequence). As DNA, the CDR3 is TGTGCCTGGAGTGCCCCAGAAAGACTAGCGGGCAATGAGCAGTTCTTC. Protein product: CAWSAPERLAGNEQFF.

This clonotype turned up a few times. CDR3 in amino acids: CASSDPDLAGDYEQYF. The CDR3, as DNA: TGTGCCAGCAGTGACCCCGATCTAGCGGGAGACTACGAGCAGTACTTC. The chain combines TRBV25-1 with TRBJ2-7; 10 bases align to TRBD2. V lost 3 bases and J lost 3; bases outside the gene matches: 8. Germline lookup yields CDR1 MGHDK and CDR2 SYGVNS. The CDR3 sequence is 16 residues long.

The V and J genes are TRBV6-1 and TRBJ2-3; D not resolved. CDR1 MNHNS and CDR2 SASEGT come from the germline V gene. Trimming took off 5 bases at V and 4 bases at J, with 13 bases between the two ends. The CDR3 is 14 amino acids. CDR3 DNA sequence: TGTGCCAGCAGTCGTGGTTCGGGCCCAGATACGCAGTATTTT. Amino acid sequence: CASSRGSGPDTQYF.

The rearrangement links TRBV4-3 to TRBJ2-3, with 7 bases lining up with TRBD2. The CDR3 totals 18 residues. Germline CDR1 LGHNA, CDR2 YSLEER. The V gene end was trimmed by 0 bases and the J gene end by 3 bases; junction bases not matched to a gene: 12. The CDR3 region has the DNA TGCGCCAGCAGCCAAGATATCGGGCGGGAGCAGTATACAGATACGCAGTATTTT. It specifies CASSQDIGREQYTDTQYF.

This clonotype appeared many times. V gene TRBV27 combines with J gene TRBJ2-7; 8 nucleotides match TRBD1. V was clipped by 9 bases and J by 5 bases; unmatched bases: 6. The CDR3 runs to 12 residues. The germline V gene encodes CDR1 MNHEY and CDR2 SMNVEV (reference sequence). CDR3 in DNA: TGTGCCAGTAGAACGGACAGGGACGAGCAGTACTTC. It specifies CASRTDRDEQYF.

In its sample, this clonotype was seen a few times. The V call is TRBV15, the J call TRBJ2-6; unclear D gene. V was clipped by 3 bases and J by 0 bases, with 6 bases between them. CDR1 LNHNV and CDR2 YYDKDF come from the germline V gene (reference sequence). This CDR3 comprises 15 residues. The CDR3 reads CATSRLDSGANVLTF. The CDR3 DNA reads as TGTGCCACCAGCAGGTTAGACTCTGGGGCCAACGTCCTGACTTTC.

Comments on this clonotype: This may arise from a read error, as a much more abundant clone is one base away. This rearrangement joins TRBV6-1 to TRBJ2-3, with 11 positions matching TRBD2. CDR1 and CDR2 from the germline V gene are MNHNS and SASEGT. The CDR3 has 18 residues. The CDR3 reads CASGAERLAGSPTDTQCF. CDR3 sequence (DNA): TGTGCCAGCGGGGCGGAGCGACTAGCGGGATCACCCACAGATACGCAGTGTTTT.

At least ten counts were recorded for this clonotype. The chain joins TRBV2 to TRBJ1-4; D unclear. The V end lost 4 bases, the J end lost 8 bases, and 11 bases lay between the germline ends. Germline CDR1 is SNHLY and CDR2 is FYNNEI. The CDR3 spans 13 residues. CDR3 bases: TGTGCCAGCAGTGGGGGTGGTTACGAAAAACTGTTTTTT. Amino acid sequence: CASSGGGYEKLFF.

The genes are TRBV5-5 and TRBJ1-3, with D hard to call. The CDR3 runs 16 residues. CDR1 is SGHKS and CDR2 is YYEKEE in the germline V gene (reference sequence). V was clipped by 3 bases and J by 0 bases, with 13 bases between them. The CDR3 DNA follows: TGTGCCAGCAGCTCAAGCTGGCAGACCTCTGGAAACACCATATATTTT. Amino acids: CASSSSWQTSGNTIYF. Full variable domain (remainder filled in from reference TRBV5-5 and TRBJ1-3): DAGVTQSPTHLIKTRGQQVTLRCSPISGHKSVSWYQQVLGQGPQFIFQYYEKEERGRGNFPDRFSARQFPNYSSELNVNALLLGDSALYLCASSSSWQTSGNTIYFGEGSWLTVV.

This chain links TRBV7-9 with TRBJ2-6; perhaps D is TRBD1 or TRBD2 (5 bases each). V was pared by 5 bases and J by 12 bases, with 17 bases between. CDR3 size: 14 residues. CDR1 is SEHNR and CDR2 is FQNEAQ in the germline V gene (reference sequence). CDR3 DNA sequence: TGTGCCAGCAGCACTCGGGACGGTGGGGCCGTCCTGACTTTC. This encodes CASSTRDGGAVLTF.

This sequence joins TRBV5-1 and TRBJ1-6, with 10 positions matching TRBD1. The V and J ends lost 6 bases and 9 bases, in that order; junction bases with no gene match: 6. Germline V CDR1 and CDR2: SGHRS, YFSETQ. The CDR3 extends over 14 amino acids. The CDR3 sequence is CASKGTGEGSPLHF. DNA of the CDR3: TGCGCCAGCAAGGGGACAGGGGAAGGTTCACCCCTCCACTTT. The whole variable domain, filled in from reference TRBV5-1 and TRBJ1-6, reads KAGVTQTPRYLIKTRGQQVTLSCSPISGHRSVSWYQQTPGQGLQFLFEYFSETQRNKGNFPGRFSGRQFSNSRSEMNVSTLELGDSALYLCASKGTGEGSPLHFGNGTRLTVT.

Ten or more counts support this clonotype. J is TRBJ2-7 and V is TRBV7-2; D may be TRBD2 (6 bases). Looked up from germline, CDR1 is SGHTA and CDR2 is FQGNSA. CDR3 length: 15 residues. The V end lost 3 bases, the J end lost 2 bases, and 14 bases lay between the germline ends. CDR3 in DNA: TGTGCCAGCAGCTTTGTCGGGACTGGAACCTACGAGCAGTACTTC. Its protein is CASSFVGTGTYEQYF.

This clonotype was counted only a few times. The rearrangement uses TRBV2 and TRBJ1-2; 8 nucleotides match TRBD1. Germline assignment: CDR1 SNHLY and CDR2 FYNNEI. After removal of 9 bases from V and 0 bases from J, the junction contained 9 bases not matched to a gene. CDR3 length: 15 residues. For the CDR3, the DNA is TGTGCCAGTAAGGACAGGGCCGTAGCTAACTATGGCTACACCTTC. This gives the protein CASKDRAVANYGYTF. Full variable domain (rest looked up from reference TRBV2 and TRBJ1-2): EPEVTQTPSHQVTQMGQEVILRCVPISNHLYFYWYRQILGQKVEFLVSFYNNEISEKSEIFDDQFSVERPDGSNFTLKIRSTKLEDSAMYFCASKDRAVANYGYTFGSGTRLTVV.

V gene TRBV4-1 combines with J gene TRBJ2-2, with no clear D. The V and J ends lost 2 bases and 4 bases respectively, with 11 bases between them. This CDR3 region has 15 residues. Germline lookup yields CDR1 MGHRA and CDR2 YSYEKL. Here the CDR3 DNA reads TGCGCCAGCAGCCAACAACAGAGCTTCACCGGGGAGCTGTTTTTT. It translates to CASSQQQSFTGELFF.

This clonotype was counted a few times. CDR3 region: CAISRSDRDTDTQYF. CDR3 nucleotide sequence: TGTGCCATCTCCCGCTCGGATAGGGACACAGATACGCAGTATTTT. The chain combines TRBV10-3 with TRBJ2-3; unclear D gene. This CDR3 is 15 amino acids long. Germline values: CDR1 ENHRY, CDR2 SYGVKD. V was trimmed by 8 bases and J by 2 bases, leaving 17 bases between them.

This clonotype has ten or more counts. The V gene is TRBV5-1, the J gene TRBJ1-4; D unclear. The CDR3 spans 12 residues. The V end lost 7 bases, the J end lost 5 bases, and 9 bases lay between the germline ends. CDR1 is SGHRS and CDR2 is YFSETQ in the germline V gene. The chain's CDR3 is CASRGANEKLFF. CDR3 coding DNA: TGCGCCAGCCGAGGAGCAAATGAAAAACTGTTTTTT.